This passage covers 31 T cell receptor beta chains from one sample sequenced in a study of blood T cell repertoires in COVID-19. Libraries were prepared by immunoSEQ multiplex PCR; TCRdb keeps only in-frame clonotypes and omits some of them. This sample has hundreds of thousands of clones, with approximately 92% found just once. Material for sequencing was PBMCs or T cells enriched from blood (not recorded which). The origin of the receptors is a man aged 25-45 years who had recovered from COVID-19.

V and J are TRBV24-1 and TRBJ2-1, with TRBD2 matching over 13 bases. The length of the CDR3 is 18 residues. V gave up 4 bases and J gave up 7 bases; unmatched junction bases: 12. The germline CDR1 and CDR2 sequences are KGHDR and SFDVKD. CDR3 residues: CATSDPLGTSGTGNEQFF. The DNA for the CDR3 is TGTGCCACCAGTGACCCCCTCGGGACTAGCGGGACTGGGAATGAGCAGTTCTTC.

The V call is TRBV5-1, the J call TRBJ1-2; 9 bases are shared with TRBD1. The CDR3 sequence is 12 residues long. V shed 4 bases and J 8 bases; nucleotides not matched to a gene: 3. The germline V gene has CDR1 SGHRS and CDR2 YFSETQ. The CDR3 region is CASSQDRGGYTF. The CDR3 coding sequence is TGCGCCAGCAGCCAGGACAGGGGAGGCTACACCTTC. The whole variable domain, filled in from reference TRBV5-1 and TRBJ1-2, reads KAGVTQTPRYLIKTRGQQVTLSCSPISGHRSVSWYQQTPGQGLQFLFEYFSETQRNKGNFPGRFSGRQFSNSRSEMNVSTLELGDSALYLCASSQDRGGYTFGSGTRLTVV.

This clone was picked up a small number of times. This chain uses TRBV5-1 with TRBJ2-1, with 8 nucleotides matching TRBD1. Germline V CDR1 and CDR2: SGHRS, YFSETQ. V shed 4 bases, J shed 7 bases, and the junction held 10 bases outside the gene matches. CDR3 length: 15 residues. DNA for the CDR3: TGCGCCAGCAGCCAAATGACAGGGGAGTCGAATGAGCAGTTCTTC. Translating gives CASSQMTGESNEQFF.

For the CDR3, the DNA is TGCGCCAGCAGCTCAAAGCAGGGAGGGGAGGATGGCTACACCTTC. Its translation is CASSSKQGGEDGYTF. V gene TRBV5-1 combines with J gene TRBJ1-2, with a weak D call TRBD1 (5 bases). This CDR3 spans 15 amino acids. V was shortened by 3 bases and J by 6 bases, with 18 bases between the two germline ends. Germline CDR1 is SGHRS and CDR2 is YFSETQ.

This clone turned up a few times. V gene TRBV2 combines with J gene TRBJ1-2; TRBD1 matches at 8 bases. CDR3 size: 15 residues. V trimming: 6 bases; J trimming: 6 bases; junction bases outside the gene matches: 12. Germline lookup yields CDR1 SNHLY and CDR2 FYNNEI. This chain's CDR3 is CASRDRESSLNGYTF. In DNA, the CDR3 is TGTGCCAGCAGGGACAGGGAGTCATCTCTAAATGGCTACACCTTC.

This chain connects TRBV6-5 to TRBJ1-5; 7 positions match TRBD1. The junction had 10 bases not matched to a gene; V was cut back by 8 bases and J by 6 bases. The germline gives CDR1 MNHEY, CDR2 SVGAGI. The CDR3 spans 14 residues. Here the CDR3 DNA reads TGTGCCAGCGCCGTCGGGAGGGGGCTTCAGCCCCAGCATTTT. Protein: CASAVGRGLQPQHF.

The V call is TRBV5-1, the J call TRBJ2-3; D is unclear. CDR3 length: 14 amino acids. Trimming shortened V by 1 base and J by 3 bases, and 9 bases separated the two germline ends. The germline CDR1 and CDR2 sequences are SGHRS and YFSETQ. CDR3 region: CASSLSLRTDTQYF. Here the CDR3 DNA reads TGCGCCAGCAGCTTGTCCCTGCGAACAGATACGCAGTATTTT.

V usage is TRBV12-3 or TRBV12-4 and J usage is TRBJ1-1; D remains unclear. CDR3 length: 13 residues. With 2 bases removed from V and 7 bases from J, the gap between germline ends came to 11 bases. The CDR3 region has the DNA TGTGCCAGCAGTTTAAGTCAACTGATTGAAGCTTTCTTT. Amino acid sequence: CASSLSQLIEAFF.

This clone was seen just once. The chain recombines TRBV10-1 with TRBJ2-3; D is possibly TRBD2 (6 bases). Trimming took 2 bases from V and 3 from J, leaving 12 bases between them. The V gene's germline CDR1 is WNHNN and CDR2 SYGVQD (reference sequence). CDR3 size: 15 residues. The CDR3 is CASSEAGWGTDTQYF. The DNA for the CDR3 is TGCGCCAGCAGTGAGGCGGGATGGGGAACAGATACGCAGTATTTT.

This clone was found once. This chain links TRBV13 with TRBJ1-2; D might be TRBD1 (6 bases). The CDR3 contains 17 residues. The V gene's germline CDR1 is PRHDT and CDR2 FYEKMQ (reference sequence). The V end was cut by 1 base, the J end by 3 bases, with 18 bases between. CDR3 sequence (DNA): TGTGCCAGCAGCTTAGAGGGGTTGGCAGGGGCGGACTATGGCTACACCTTC. Encoded protein: CASSLEGLAGADYGYTF.

The chain couples TRBV27 to TRBJ2-7, with TRBD1 identical over 11 bases. V was clipped by 5 bases and J by 3 bases; unmatched bases: 6. The CDR3 covers 15 residues. Germline CDR1 and CDR2: MNHEY and SMNVEV (reference sequence). The CDR3: CASSLGTGGNYEQYF. CDR3 sequence (DNA): TGTGCCAGCAGTCTCGGGACAGGGGGGAACTACGAGCAGTACTTC.

This clone has only one observation. The V and J genes are TRBV19 and TRBJ1-5; D might be TRBD1 (5 bases). Per germline, CDR1 LNHDA and CDR2 SQIVND (reference sequence). CDR3 length equals 15 residues. Deletions cut 5 bases from V and 7 bases from J, with 18 bases between. The CDR3: CASSGGLWVEQPQHF. In nucleotides, the CDR3 is TGTGCCAGTAGTGGGGGGTTGTGGGTGGAGCAGCCCCAGCATTTT.

This clone showed up just a few times. This rearrangement joins TRBV12-3 or TRBV12-4 to TRBJ1-3; D not certain. The CDR3 runs to 12 residues. The V end lost 7 bases, the J end lost 2 bases, and 6 bases lay between the germline ends. The CDR3 DNA reads as TGTGCCAGCACCCGAGCTGGAAACACCATATATTTT. Translated, it gives CASTRAGNTIYF.

The V gene is TRBV18, the J gene TRBJ1-2; no definite D call. V dropped 3 bases and J dropped 3 bases, with 17 bases sitting between them. The CDR3 spans 16 residues. The germline CDR1 and CDR2 sequences are KGHSH and LQKENI. CDR3 residues: CASSPLRGENHYGYTF. The CDR3, as DNA: TGTGCCAGCTCACCCCTCCGTGGGGAGAACCACTATGGCTACACCTTC. The whole variable domain, remainder taken from reference TRBV18 and TRBJ1-2, is NAGVMQNPRHLVRRRGQEARLRCSPMKGHSHVYWYRQLPEEGLKFMVYLQKENIIDESGMPKERFSAEFPKEGPSILRIQQVVRGDSAAYFCASSPLRGENHYGYTFGSGTRLTVV.

This clone was recorded a few times. The chain has TRBV27 and TRBJ1-2, with 12 bases matching TRBD1. From germline, CDR1 is MNHEY and CDR2 SMNVEV (reference sequence). The J segment lost 4 bases and the V segment lost 4 bases, leaving 1 base of the junction unmatched. CDR3 length equals 14 residues. CDR3: CASSWGQGAYGYTF. CDR3 DNA sequence: TGTGCCAGCAGTTGGGGACAGGGGGCCTATGGCTACACCTTC.

The chain employs TRBV25-1 and TRBJ2-7; 7 nucleotides agree with TRBD2. CDR1 is MGHDK, CDR2 SYGVNS, per germline. There are 15 residues in the CDR3. The trim removed 8 bases at V and 1 base at J, leaving 11 bases unmatched. The CDR3 region has the DNA TGTGCCAGCTCTGGGGAGGGGAAATCTTCCTACGAGCAGTACTTC. It specifies CASSGEGKSSYEQYF.

This chain joins TRBV7-2 and TRBJ2-5; TRBD2 aligns across 7 bases. The CDR3 loop spans 15 amino acids. Germline V gene data show CDR1 as SGHTA and CDR2 as FQGNSA. With 2 bases clipped from V and 2 bases from J, the junction kept 5 bases outside the gene matches. CDR3 bases: TGTGCCAGCAGCTTACAACTAGCGAATCAAGAGACCCAGTACTTC. As protein: CASSLQLANQETQYF.

The chain uses TRBV28 and TRBJ1-2; 7 bases line up with TRBD1. The CDR3 consists of 17 residues. The ends lost 3 bases at V and 6 bases at J; junction bases unmatched: 16. CDR1 MDHEN and CDR2 SYDVKM come from the germline V gene. The CDR3 reads CASSFGTALSRNDGYTF. The CDR3 DNA reads as TGTGCCAGCAGTTTCGGGACAGCCCTTTCTCGGAATGATGGCTACACCTTC.

This chain joins TRBV10-3 and TRBJ1-5, with 9 bases identical to TRBD1. Germline lookup yields CDR1 ENHRY and CDR2 SYGVKD. V lost 8 bases to trimming and J lost 6 bases; unmatched junction nucleotides: 8. The CDR3 is 14 amino acids. This CDR3 reads CAIGDTGGSQPQHF. In DNA, the CDR3 is TGTGCCATCGGGGATACAGGGGGCAGTCAGCCCCAGCATTTT.

This chain connects TRBV6-5 to TRBJ1-2; 7 bases are shared with TRBD1. The V gene end was trimmed by 4 bases and the J gene end by 2 bases; junction bases not matched to a gene: 1. CDR1 is MNHEY and CDR2 is SVGAGI in the germline V gene. The CDR3 is 13 residues long. CDR3 in amino acids: CASSWDRNYGYTF. DNA for the CDR3: TGTGCCAGCAGTTGGGACAGAAACTATGGCTACACCTTC.

V gene TRBV5-1 combines with J gene TRBJ2-7, with 11 bases matching TRBD2. V lost 4 bases and J lost 3; bases outside the gene matches: 6. The CDR3 sequence is 15 residues long. Germline-derived CDR1 and CDR2 are SGHRS and YFSETQ. The CDR3 coding sequence is TGCGCCAGCAGCCTAGCGGGAGGCTCAGACTACGAGCAGTACTTC. It specifies CASSLAGGSDYEQYF.

The rearrangement uses TRBV5-4 and TRBJ1-4; 10 bases are shared with TRBD1. V lost 0 bases, J lost 4 bases, and 3 bases stayed unmatched. Germline loops: CDR1 SGHNT, CDR2 YYREEE (reference sequence). The CDR3 sequence is 16 residues long. CDR3 amino acids: CASSLGGTGDNEKLFF. The CDR3 nucleotides read TGTGCCAGCAGCTTGGGGGGGACAGGGGATAATGAAAAACTGTTTTTT. The complete variable domain, with remaining parts taken from reference TRBV5-4 and TRBJ1-4, reads ETGVTQSPTHLIKTRGQQVTLRCSSQSGHNTVSWYQQALGQGPQFIFQYYREEENGRGNFPPRFSGLQFPNYSSELNVNALELDDSALYLCASSLGGTGDNEKLFFGSGTQLSVL.

This clone appeared a single time. The chain links TRBV27 to TRBJ2-6, with a tentative D call TRBD2 (5 bases). The V end lost 2 bases, the J end lost 0 bases, and 8 bases lay between the germline ends. In germline, CDR1 is MNHEY, CDR2 SMNVEV (reference sequence). This CDR3 is built from 16 residues. CDR3 residues: CASSLLALSGANVLTF. DNA for the CDR3: TGTGCCAGCAGTTTACTAGCCCTCTCTGGGGCCAACGTCCTGACTTTC.

The CDR3 sequence is CASSQEGQAYEQYF. CDR3 DNA: TGCGCCAGCAGCCAAGAAGGACAGGCCTACGAGCAGTACTTC. V gene TRBV4-1 combines with J gene TRBJ2-7; 7 bases fit TRBD1. CDR3 length equals 14 residues. CDR1 and CDR2 (germline): MGHRA, YSYEKL. The V segment lost 0 bases and the J segment 2 bases; nucleotides outside the gene matches: 1.

The chain combines TRBV6-5 with TRBJ1-1; maybe TRBD1 (5 bases). The germline CDR1 and CDR2 sequences are MNHEY and SVGAGI. The germline V and J ends were trimmed by 6 bases and 1 base, with 9 bases remaining between them. The CDR3 has 13 residues. CDR3 coding DNA: TGTGCCAGCAGGACGACAGAGAACACTGAAGCTTTCTTT. Translation gives CASRTTENTEAFF.

The V call is TRBV7-2, the J call TRBJ2-7, with 11 nucleotides matching TRBD2. With V trimmed by 5 bases and J by 1 base, 13 bases remained unmatched. The CDR3 is 18 amino acids. The V gene's germline CDR1 is SGHTA and CDR2 FQGNSA. The CDR3 spells CASSTGTSGRRLSYEQYF. As DNA, the CDR3 is TGTGCCAGCAGCACTGGGACTAGCGGCCGCCGTCTATCCTACGAGCAGTACTTC.

The rearrangement links TRBV5-4 to TRBJ2-1, with D possibly being TRBD2 (6 bases). The CDR3 is made up of 16 amino acids. V lost 6 bases to trimming and J lost 1 base, with 17 bases between them. CDR1 SGHNT and CDR2 YYREEE come from the germline V gene (reference sequence). The CDR3 DNA reads TGTGCCAGCATGGGGACTCAAGGGGTTTCCTACAATGAGCAGTTCTTC. Its translation is CASMGTQGVSYNEQFF. The variable domain in full, with the rest retrieved from reference TRBV5-4 and TRBJ2-1, is ETGVTQSPTHLIKTRGQQVTLRCSSQSGHNTVSWYQQALGQGPQFIFQYYREEENGRGNFPPRFSGLQFPNYSSELNVNALELDDSALYLCASMGTQGVSYNEQFFGPGTRLTVL.

This chain links TRBV28 with TRBJ1-2; TRBD1 agrees at 7 bases. In germline, CDR1 is MDHEN, CDR2 SYDVKM. The ends lost 2 bases at V and 8 bases at J; junction bases unmatched: 8. The CDR3 has 14 amino acids. CDR3 DNA: TGTGCCAGCAGTTTACGACAGGGTTTGGGCGGCTACACCTTC. Translating it yields CASSLRQGLGGYTF.

The CDR3 nucleotides read TGTGCCAGCGGCGGGAGTTCCTACAATGAGCAGTTCTTC. Translating it yields CASGGSSYNEQFF. This rearrangement joins TRBV12-3 or TRBV12-4 to TRBJ2-1; 7 bases line up with TRBD2. V trimming: 8 bases; J trimming: 1 base; junction bases outside the gene matches: 2. The CDR3 runs 13 residues.

J is TRBJ2-7 and V is TRBV10-3; 7 positions match TRBD1. The germline V gene encodes CDR1 ENHRY and CDR2 SYGVKD. CDR3 size: 15 residues. V gave up 5 bases and J gave up 2 bases; unmatched junction bases: 9. The CDR3 DNA is TGTGCCATCAGTCCGGGACAGCCGAGGCCCTACGAGCAGTACTTC. As protein: CAISPGQPRPYEQYF.

The gene calls are TRBV19 and TRBJ1-1; D gene unclear. The CDR3 has 14 amino acids. Looked up from germline, CDR1 is LNHDA and CDR2 is SQIVND (reference sequence). Trimming removed 10 bases at V and 1 base at J, with 16 bases between. The CDR3 spells CATLGLAGNTEAFF. CDR3 sequence (DNA): TGTGCCACCTTGGGCCTGGCCGGGAACACTGAAGCTTTCTTT.